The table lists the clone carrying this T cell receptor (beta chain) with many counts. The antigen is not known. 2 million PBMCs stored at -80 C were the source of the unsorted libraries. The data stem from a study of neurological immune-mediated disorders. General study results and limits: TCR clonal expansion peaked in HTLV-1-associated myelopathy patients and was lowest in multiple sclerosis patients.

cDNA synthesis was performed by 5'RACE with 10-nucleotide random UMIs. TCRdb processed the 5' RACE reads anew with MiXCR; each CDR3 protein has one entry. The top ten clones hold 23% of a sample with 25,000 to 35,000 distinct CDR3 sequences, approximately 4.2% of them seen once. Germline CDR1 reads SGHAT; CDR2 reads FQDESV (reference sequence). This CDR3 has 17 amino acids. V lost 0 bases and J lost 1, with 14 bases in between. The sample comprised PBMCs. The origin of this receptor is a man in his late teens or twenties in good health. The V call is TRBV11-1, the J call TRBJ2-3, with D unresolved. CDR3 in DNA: TGTGCCAGCAGCTTAGCGTTGGATTACGAGGGCACAGATACGCAGTATTTT. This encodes CASSLALDYEGTDTQYF.